Presented here are 8 T cell receptor beta chains from one specimen sequenced in a study of blood T cell repertoires in COVID-19. The assay was immunoSEQ multiplex PCR, and TCRdb's table has in-frame clones only and misses some. The sample includes about 270,000 clones, 80% to 90% of them seen just once. Material: PBMCs or T cells enriched from blood (not recorded which). These receptors originate from a young woman who had recovered from COVID-19.

The chain recombines TRBV19 with TRBJ2-1; 11 nucleotides align to TRBD2. The CDR3 length is 15 residues. CDR1 is LNHDA, CDR2 SQIVND, per germline (reference sequence). J was trimmed by 5 bases and V by 6 bases; bases with no gene match: 6. The CDR3 DNA follows: TGTGCCAGTAGACGGACTAGCGGGCAAAACAATGAGCAGTTCTTC. Translated: CASRRTSGQNNEQFF.

V is TRBV7-9 and J is TRBJ2-7; TRBD1 might be the D (6 bases). Trimming left V 5 bases short and J 2 bases short, with 16 bases between. Germline V gene sequence: CDR1 SEHNR, CDR2 FQNEAQ (reference sequence). This CDR3 has 15 amino acids. CDR3 in DNA: TGTGCCAGCAGCCCAGGGCGGACAGCTCCCTACGAGCAGTACTTC. Its protein is CASSPGRTAPYEQYF.

The chain combines TRBV15 with TRBJ2-1; 15 positions agree with TRBD2. The germline V gene encodes CDR1 LNHNV and CDR2 YYDKDF (reference sequence). The CDR3 covers 20 residues. V gave up 2 bases and J gave up 4 bases; unmatched junction bases: 12. CDR3: CATSRPGTAGLAGGYNEQFF. The CDR3 DNA reads TGTGCCACCAGCAGACCCGGTACGGCGGGACTAGCGGGGGGTTACAATGAGCAGTTCTTC.

V and J are TRBV30 and TRBJ1-3; possible D gene TRBD1, 6 bases. Germline loops: CDR1 GTSNPN, CDR2 SVGIG (reference sequence). This CDR3 has 15 residues. The ends were cut back, 2 bases at V and 5 bases at J, with 16 bases in the middle. CDR3 residues: CAWSTRDNDRNTIYF. DNA of the CDR3: TGTGCCTGGAGTACCCGGGACAATGACCGAAACACCATATATTTT.

The chain links TRBV10-1 to TRBJ2-3, with D perhaps matching TRBD2 (5 bases). Trimming stripped 3 bases from V and 4 bases from J, with 14 bases between. CDR3 length: 15 residues. Germline V lookup: CDR1 WNHNN, CDR2 SYGVQD (reference sequence). This chain's CDR3 is CASSDDPVSADTQYF. The CDR3, as DNA: TGCGCCAGCAGTGATGACCCGGTTAGCGCAGATACGCAGTATTTT.

The rearrangement uses TRBV7-9 and TRBJ1-5; 7 nucleotides agree with TRBD1. CDR1 is SEHNR, CDR2 FQNEAQ, per germline (reference sequence). The junction had 3 bases not matched to a gene; V was cut back by 5 bases and J by 2 bases. The CDR3 spans 14 residues. In DNA, the CDR3 is TGTGCCAGCAGCCATACAGGGGGCAATCAGCCCCAGCATTTT. Translation: CASSHTGGNQPQHF.

V and J are TRBV4-1 and TRBJ1-6; D call uncertain. Trimming removed 0 bases at V and 9 bases at J, with 12 bases between. CDR3 size: 15 residues. Germline V gene data show CDR1 as MGHRA and CDR2 as YSYEKL. CDR3 protein: CASSQDFGVGSPLHF. The CDR3, as DNA: TGCGCCAGCAGCCAAGATTTCGGGGTTGGTTCACCCCTCCACTTT.

The genes are TRBV3-1 (or the pseudogene TRBV3-2) and TRBJ2-7; 11 bases match TRBD2. The CDR3 contains 13 residues. Germline loops: CDR1 LGHDT, CDR2 YNNKEL (reference sequence). Trimming at V came to 1 base and at J to 7 bases, leaving 0 bases not matched to a gene. DNA of the CDR3: TGTGCCAGCAGCCAAGGACTAGCGGGGGAGCAGTACTTC. Its translation is CASSQGLAGEQYF.